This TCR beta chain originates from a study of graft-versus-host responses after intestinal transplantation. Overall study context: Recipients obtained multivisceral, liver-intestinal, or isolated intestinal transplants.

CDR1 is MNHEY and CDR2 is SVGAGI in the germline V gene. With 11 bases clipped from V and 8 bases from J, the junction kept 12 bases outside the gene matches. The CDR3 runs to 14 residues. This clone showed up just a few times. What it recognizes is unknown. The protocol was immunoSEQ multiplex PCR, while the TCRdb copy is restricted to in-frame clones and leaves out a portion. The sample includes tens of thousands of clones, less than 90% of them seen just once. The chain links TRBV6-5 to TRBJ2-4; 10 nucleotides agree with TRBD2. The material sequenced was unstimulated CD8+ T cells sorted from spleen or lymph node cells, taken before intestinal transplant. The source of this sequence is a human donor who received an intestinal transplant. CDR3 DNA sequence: TGTGCCGCGGCGGAGCGGGAGGGCCACCACATTCAGTACTTC. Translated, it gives CAAAEREGHHIQYF.